Presented here are 9 T cell receptor beta chains from one specimen sequenced in a study of Ad26.COV2.S vaccination and SARS-CoV-2 variants. The treatment here: over 15 received Ad26.COV2.S at low or high dose, single or two shots; several received placebo; per-sample allocation not given. The investigators took samples on day 63 after the first vaccine or placebo injection. The table came from immunoSEQ multiplex PCR; TCRdb's copy has only in-frame clones and leaves some out. The sample records 200,000 to 250,000 clones, roughly 90% being singletons. This specimen was peripheral blood, taken in a trial of Ad26.COV2.S vaccine versus placebo. The receptor source for this set is a person between 18 and 65 years old who received the Ad26.COV2.S COVID-19 vaccine or a placebo.

The chain employs TRBV30 and TRBJ2-7, with D perhaps matching TRBD1 (6 bases). Germline V gene sequence: CDR1 GTSNPN, CDR2 SVGIG (reference sequence). The CDR3 runs to 14 residues. Trimming pared 0 bases from V and 6 bases from J, leaving 15 bases between. CDR3 in DNA: TGTGCCTGGAGTGTAAGTGGGACAAGATCCGAGCAGTACTTC. This sequence encodes CAWSVSGTRSEQYF.

V usage is TRBV5-5 and J usage is TRBJ1-5; D is ambiguous. CDR1 is SGHKS and CDR2 is YYEKEE in the germline V gene (reference sequence). This CDR3 is 16 amino acids long. Trimming took off 4 bases at V and 2 bases at J, with 16 bases between the two ends. CDR3 protein: CASSLGLVVGNQPQHF. CDR3 nucleotides: TGTGCCAGCAGCCTAGGACTGGTTGTAGGCAATCAGCCCCAGCATTTT.

The rearrangement links TRBV11-2 to TRBJ1-1, with D perhaps TRBD1 (5 bases). The CDR3 covers 14 residues. Between the trimmed V and J ends, which lost 5 bases and 1 base, there was a span of 11 bases. Germline lookup yields CDR1 SGHAT and CDR2 FQNNGV. The DNA of the CDR3 is TGTGCCAGCAGCCCCTTGGGGACGAACACTGAAGCTTTCTTT. This translates into CASSPLGTNTEAFF.

The chain joins TRBV28 to TRBJ2-7; no clear D gene. Germline-derived CDR1 and CDR2 are MDHEN and SYDVKM. The CDR3 loop spans 13 amino acids. The ends were cut back, 6 bases at V and 6 bases at J, with 15 bases in the middle. This CDR3 is CASSRLGPTEQYF. In DNA, the CDR3 is TGTGCCAGCAGCCGTTTGGGCCCGACCGAGCAGTACTTC.

The rearrangement links TRBV6-2 or TRBV6-3 to TRBJ1-3; D is unclear. With 0 bases removed from V and 4 bases from J, the gap between germline ends came to 4 bases. The CDR3 runs to 13 residues. Germline V gene data show CDR1 as MNHEY and CDR2 as SVGEGT. The chain's CDR3 is CASSYSSGNTIYF. For the CDR3, the DNA is TGTGCCAGCAGTTACTCAAGCGGAAACACCATATATTTT.

J is TRBJ1-1 and V is TRBV5-1; the match to TRBD1 covers 10 bases. CDR1 and CDR2 from the germline V gene are SGHRS and YFSETQ. J was trimmed by 5 bases and V by 4 bases; bases with no gene match: 5. The CDR3 loop spans 14 amino acids. CDR3 DNA sequence: TGCGCCAGCAGCCCGGGACAGGGGCGGACTGAAGCTTTCTTT. Translated: CASSPGQGRTEAFF. Drawing the rest from reference TRBV5-1 and TRBJ1-1, the complete variable domain is KAGVTQTPRYLIKTRGQQVTLSCSPISGHRSVSWYQQTPGQGLQFLFEYFSETQRNKGNFPGRFSGRQFSNSRSEMNVSTLELGDSALYLCASSPGQGRTEAFFGQGTRLTVV.

The J gene is TRBJ2-1, the V gene TRBV7-9; 7 positions agree with TRBD1. CDR1 and CDR2 from the germline V gene are SEHNR and FQNEAQ (reference sequence). The CDR3 covers 19 residues. J was trimmed by 1 base and V by 4 bases; bases with no gene match: 16. This chain's CDR3 is CASSSQARGLGGSYNEQFF. The CDR3 nucleotides are TGTGCCAGCAGCTCTCAGGCTAGGGGGCTAGGGGGTTCCTACAATGAGCAGTTCTTC. The complete variable domain, with remaining parts taken from reference TRBV7-9 and TRBJ2-1, reads DTGVSQNPRHKITKRGQNVTFRCDPISEHNRLYWYRQTLGQGPEFLTYFQNEAQLEKSRLLSDRFSAERPKGSFSTLEIQRTEQGDSAMYLCASSSQARGLGGSYNEQFFGPGTRLTVL.

CDR3 region: CASSLNPGADTGELFF. The CDR3 nucleotides read TGTGCCAGCAGTTTAAACCCAGGGGCGGACACCGGGGAGCTGTTTTTT. The rearrangement joins TRBV27 to TRBJ2-2, with a weak D call TRBD1 (6 bases). The CDR3 totals 16 residues. The germline V gene has CDR1 MNHEY and CDR2 SMNVEV (reference sequence). V was trimmed by 2 bases and J by 3 bases, leaving 13 bases between them.

The chain couples TRBV30 to TRBJ2-3; possibly TRBD2 for D (5 bases). Germline CDR1 GTSNPN, CDR2 SVGIG (reference sequence). The germline V and J ends were trimmed by 5 bases and 2 bases, with 20 bases remaining between them. The CDR3 is made up of 16 amino acids. In nucleotides, the CDR3 is TGTGCCTGGGCCCTCAAATATGAGCGGAACACAGATACGCAGTATTTT. This gives the protein CAWALKYERNTDTQYF.